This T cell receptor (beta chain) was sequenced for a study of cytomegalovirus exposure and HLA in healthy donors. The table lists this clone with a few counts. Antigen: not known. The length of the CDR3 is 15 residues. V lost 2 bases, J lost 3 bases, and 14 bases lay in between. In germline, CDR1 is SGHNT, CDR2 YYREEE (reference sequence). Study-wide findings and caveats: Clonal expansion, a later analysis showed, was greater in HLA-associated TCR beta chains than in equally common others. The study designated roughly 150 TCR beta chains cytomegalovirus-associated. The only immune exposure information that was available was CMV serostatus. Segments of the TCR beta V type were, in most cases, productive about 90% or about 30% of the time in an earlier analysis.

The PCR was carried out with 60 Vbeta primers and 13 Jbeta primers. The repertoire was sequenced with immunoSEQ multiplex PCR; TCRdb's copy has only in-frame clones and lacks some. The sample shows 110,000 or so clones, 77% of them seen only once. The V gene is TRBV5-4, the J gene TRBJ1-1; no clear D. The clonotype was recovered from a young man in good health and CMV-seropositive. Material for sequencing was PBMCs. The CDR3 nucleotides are TGTGCCAGCAGCTTAGCGGAGGGAATGGACACTGAAGCTTTCTTT. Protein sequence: CASSLAEGMDTEAFF.